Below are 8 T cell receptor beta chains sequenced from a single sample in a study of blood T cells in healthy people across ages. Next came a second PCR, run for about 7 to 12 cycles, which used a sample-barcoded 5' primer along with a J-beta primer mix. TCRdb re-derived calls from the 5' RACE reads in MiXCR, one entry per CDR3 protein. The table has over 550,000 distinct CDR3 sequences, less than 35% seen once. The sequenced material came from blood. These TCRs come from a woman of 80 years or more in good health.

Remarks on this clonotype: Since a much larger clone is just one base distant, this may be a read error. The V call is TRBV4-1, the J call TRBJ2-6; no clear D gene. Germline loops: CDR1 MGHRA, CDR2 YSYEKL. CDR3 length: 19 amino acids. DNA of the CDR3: TGCGCCAGCGGCCAAGTCTTTTCTAAGATGGGCTCTGGGGCCAACGTCCTGACTTTC. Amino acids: CASGQVFSKMGSGANVLTF.

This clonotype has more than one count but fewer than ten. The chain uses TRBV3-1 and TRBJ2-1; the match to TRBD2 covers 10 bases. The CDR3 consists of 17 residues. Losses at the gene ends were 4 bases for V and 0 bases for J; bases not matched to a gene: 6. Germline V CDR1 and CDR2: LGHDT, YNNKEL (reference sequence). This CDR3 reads CASSPSLAGGSYNEQFF. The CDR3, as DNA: TGTGCCAGCAGCCCCAGTTTAGCGGGGGGCTCCTACAATGAGCAGTTCTTC.

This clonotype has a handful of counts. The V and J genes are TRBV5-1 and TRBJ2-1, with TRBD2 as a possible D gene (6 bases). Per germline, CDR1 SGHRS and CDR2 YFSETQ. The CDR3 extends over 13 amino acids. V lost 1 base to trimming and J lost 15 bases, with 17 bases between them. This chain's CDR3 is CASSLTRGGAVFF. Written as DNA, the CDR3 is TGCGCCAGCAGCTTGACACGGGGCGGGGCGGTGTTCTTC.

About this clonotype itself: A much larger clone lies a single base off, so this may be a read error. This CDR3 is CARRGAPTTMKQYF. As DNA, the CDR3 is TGTGCCAGAAGGGGCGCTCCCACTACAATGAAGCAGTACTTC. The chain is built from TRBV6-2 or TRBV6-3 and TRBJ2-1; maybe TRBD1 (5 bases). The J call is uncertain, as TRBJ2-7 better fits the DNA end. This CDR3 comprises 14 residues. The V gene's germline CDR1 is MNHEY and CDR2 SVGEGT.

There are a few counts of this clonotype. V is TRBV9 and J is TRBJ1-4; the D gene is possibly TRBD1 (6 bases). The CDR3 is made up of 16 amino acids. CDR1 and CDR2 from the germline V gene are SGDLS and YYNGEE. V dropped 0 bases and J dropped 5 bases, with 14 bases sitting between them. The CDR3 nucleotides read TGTGCCAGCAGCGTAGAAACGGGACACCGAAATGAAAAACTGTTTTTT. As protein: CASSVETGHRNEKLFF.

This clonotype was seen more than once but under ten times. The CDR3: CASSLVSRAVTSRGLFF. The DNA of the CDR3 is TGTGCCAGCAGCTTAGTCTCCAGAGCAGTGACCTCCCGTGGTCTGTTCTTC. J is TRBJ2-1 and V is TRBV13; D gene unclear. The CDR3 runs 17 residues. The V end lost 1 base, the J end lost 15 bases, and 28 bases lay between the germline ends. CDR1 and CDR2 (germline): PRHDT, FYEKMQ (reference sequence).

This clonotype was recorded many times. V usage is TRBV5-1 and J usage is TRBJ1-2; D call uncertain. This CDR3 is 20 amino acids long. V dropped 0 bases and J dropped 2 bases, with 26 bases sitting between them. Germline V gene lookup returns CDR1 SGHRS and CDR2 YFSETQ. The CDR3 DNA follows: TGCGCCAGCAGCTTGGCTATAAACCTCCATAAACTCCTCATAAACTATGGCTACACCTTC. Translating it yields CASSLAINLHKLLINYGYTF.

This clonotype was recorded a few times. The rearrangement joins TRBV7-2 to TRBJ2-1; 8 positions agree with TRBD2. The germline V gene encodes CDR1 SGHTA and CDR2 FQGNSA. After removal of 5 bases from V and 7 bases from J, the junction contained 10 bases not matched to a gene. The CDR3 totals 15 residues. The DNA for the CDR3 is TGTGCCAGCAGCCCGCTTCGGGGGGGAGAAAATGAGCAGTTCTTC. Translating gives CASSPLRGGENEQFF.